This TCR delta chain was retrieved from a study of gamma-delta T cells after stem cell transplantation. This clone was seen only a few times. TCRdb ran CATT on the RT-PCR reads. This table has some 13,000 delta-chain clones, roughly a third appearing once. Trimming pared 2 bases from V and 1 base from J, leaving 14 bases between. This CDR3 is 18 amino acids long. The germline gives CDR1 GEAIGNYY, CDR2 EKD. V and J are TRDV2 and TRDJ3; weak D call: TRDD3 (6 bases). This receptor was obtained from a human donor. It is not recorded whose cells these are; they may come from a transplant donor. Input material: gamma-delta T cells. CDR3 sequence: CACDKAGGPSWDTRQMFF. The CDR3, as DNA: TGTGCCTGTGACAAGGCGGGGGGACCATCCTGGGACACCCGACAGATGTTTTTC.